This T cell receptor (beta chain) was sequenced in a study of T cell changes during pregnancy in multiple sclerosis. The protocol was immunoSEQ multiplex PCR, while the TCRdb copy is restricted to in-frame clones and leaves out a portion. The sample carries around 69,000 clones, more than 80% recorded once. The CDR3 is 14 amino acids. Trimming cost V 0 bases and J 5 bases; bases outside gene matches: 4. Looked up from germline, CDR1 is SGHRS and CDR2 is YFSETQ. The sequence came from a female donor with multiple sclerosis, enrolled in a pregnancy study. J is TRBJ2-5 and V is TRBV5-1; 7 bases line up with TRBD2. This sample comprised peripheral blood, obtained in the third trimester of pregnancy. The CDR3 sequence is CASSLEGGRETQYF. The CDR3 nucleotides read TGCGCCAGCAGCTTGGAGGGAGGGAGGGAGACCCAGTACTTC.